The 19 T cell receptor beta chains given below trace back to one sample, sequenced in a study of radiation and T cells in renal cell carcinoma. Time point noted: blood 2 weeks post-SBRT. Noted treatment: 15 Gy SBRT to primary tumor, nephrectomy 4 weeks later. Some clones are missing from TCRdb's copy, which holds only in-frame ones; the method was immunoSEQ multiplex PCR. The data contain some 72,000 clones, about four fifths of them singletons. The specimen was blood, collected from a patient whose treatment included radiotherapy and nephrectomy. The receptors were gathered from a man in his sixties with renal cell carcinoma.

The chain has TRBV30 and TRBJ1-1, with D unresolved. This CDR3 has 11 amino acids. V lost 3 bases to trimming and J lost 2 bases, with 4 bases between them. Per germline, CDR1 GTSNPN and CDR2 SVGIG (reference sequence). The CDR3 protein is CAWRYNTEAFF. CDR3 nucleotides: TGTGCCTGGAGATACAACACTGAAGCTTTCTTT.

This chain connects TRBV28 to TRBJ2-5, with 8 bases matching TRBD2. Germline CDR1 and CDR2: MDHEN and SYDVKM. CDR3 length: 16 residues. The V gene end was trimmed by 6 bases and the J gene end by 5 bases; junction bases not matched to a gene: 14. The CDR3 here is CASSLPRREVRETQYF. DNA for the CDR3: TGTGCCAGCAGCTTACCTCGGCGGGAGGTAAGGGAGACCCAGTACTTC.

The V gene is TRBV19, the J gene TRBJ2-6; 11 bases align to TRBD1. The V and J ends lost 6 bases and 0 bases, in that order; junction bases with no gene match: 4. Looked up from germline, CDR1 is LNHDA and CDR2 is SQIVND (reference sequence). CDR3 length: 17 residues. CDR3 DNA sequence: TGTGCCAGTAGCCCCGGGACAGGGGGCTCTGGGGCCAACGTCCTGACTTTC. Residues: CASSPGTGGSGANVLTF.

With respect to this clone: One end of the junction fails to match germline, which may point to a read error. This sequence joins TRBV10-2 and TRBJ1-1; a possible D gene is TRBD1 (6 bases). The CDR3 is 14 amino acids. CDR1 is WSHSY, CDR2 SAAADI, per germline. The CDR3: CAISESGGRSEAFF. For the CDR3, the DNA is TGTGCCATCAGTGAGTCTGGGGGGCGATCTGAAGCTTTCTTT.

The chain links TRBV7-3 to TRBJ2-3, with a tentative D call TRBD2 (5 bases). Germline CDR1 reads SGHTA; CDR2 reads FQGTGA. The V gene lost 5 bases and the J gene lost 0 bases, with 6 bases spanning the gap. This CDR3 spans 13 amino acids. The CDR3 protein is CASSRGSTDTQYF. The CDR3 region has the DNA TGTGCCAGCAGCCGAGGGAGCACAGATACGCAGTATTTT.

This chain uses TRBV7-9 with TRBJ1-2; D is uncertain. Trimming took off 1 base at V and 3 bases at J, with 9 bases between the two ends. Germline V gene data show CDR1 as SEHNR and CDR2 as FQNEAQ (reference sequence). CDR3 length: 14 residues. The CDR3 region has the DNA TGTGCCAGCAGCTTAGAGGGCAGTTACTATGGCTACACCTTC. Protein: CASSLEGSYYGYTF.

V and J are TRBV5-4 and TRBJ2-2, with 8 bases matching TRBD1. V dropped 3 bases and J dropped 6; count of bases not matched to a gene: 7. The CDR3 has 15 residues. CDR1 and CDR2 from the germline V gene are SGHNT and YYREEE (reference sequence). The CDR3 here is CASSSGDRLAGELFF. As DNA, the CDR3 is TGTGCCAGCAGCTCCGGGGACAGGTTGGCCGGGGAGCTGTTTTTT.

This clone was seen once. V gene TRBV7-2 combines with J gene TRBJ2-6, with D unresolved. Trimming shortened V by 1 base and J by 4 bases, and 2 bases separated the two germline ends. Looked up from germline, CDR1 is SGHTA and CDR2 is FQGNSA. The CDR3 runs 13 residues. CDR3 residues: CASSLVGANVLTF. CDR3 sequence (DNA): TGTGCCAGCAGCTTAGTAGGGGCCAACGTCCTGACTTTC.

The chain combines TRBV11-2 with TRBJ1-6; no clear D gene. CDR3 length: 12 amino acids. Trimming shortened V by 5 bases and J by 17 bases, and 16 bases separated the two germline ends. The germline V gene has CDR1 SGHAT and CDR2 FQNNGV. CDR3 in DNA: TGTGCCAGCAGCACTACAGAGTCCACCGTCCACTTT. It translates to CASSTTESTVHF.

The J gene is TRBJ2-2, the V gene TRBV19; the D is unclear. The CDR3 is 13 residues long. With 5 bases removed from V and 6 bases from J, the gap between germline ends came to 10 bases. Germline CDR1 LNHDA, CDR2 SQIVND (reference sequence). Here the CDR3 DNA reads TGTGCCAGTAGTCCTCAGGTTCCCGGGGAGCTGTTTTTT. Translation gives CASSPQVPGELFF. Using reference TRBV19 and TRBJ2-2 for the parts outside the CDR3, the full variable domain is DGGITQSPKYLFRKEGQNVTLSCEQNLNHDAMYWYRQDPGQGLRLIYYSQIVNDFQKGDIAEGYSVSREKKESFPLTVTSAQKNPTAFYLCASSPQVPGELFFGEGSRLTVL.

The rearrangement links TRBV2 to TRBJ2-3, with D unclear. Germline V gene sequence: CDR1 SNHLY, CDR2 FYNNEI. This CDR3 has 14 amino acids. Trimming cost V 5 bases and J 2 bases, with 11 bases left between them. In DNA, the CDR3 is TGTGCCAGCAGTAAACAGTCCGCCACAGATACGCAGTATTTT. Amino acids: CASSKQSATDTQYF.

The chain uses TRBV7-6 and TRBJ2-2; D possibly corresponds to TRBD1 (5 bases). The CDR3 sequence is 15 residues long. In germline, CDR1 is SGHVS, CDR2 FNYEAQ. Trimming removed 1 base from V and 2 bases from J, with 8 bases in between. This CDR3 reads CASSLVGVNTGELFF. The CDR3 DNA follows: TGTGCCAGCAGCTTAGTAGGGGTAAACACCGGGGAGCTGTTTTTT.

This clone was recorded only once. The genes are TRBV9 and TRBJ2-7; 10 bases match TRBD2. Germline V gene sequence: CDR1 SGDLS, CDR2 YYNGEE. With V trimmed by 6 bases and J by 6 bases, 15 bases remained unmatched. The CDR3 has 16 residues. The CDR3 coding sequence is TGTGCCAGCACCCTTCGGGCTAGCGGGAGTTTGCGCGAGCAGTACTTC. Its translation is CASTLRASGSLREQYF.

The chain is built from TRBV27 and TRBJ2-5; D is perhaps TRBD2 (6 bases). Trimming pared 8 bases from V and 5 bases from J, leaving 15 bases between. Germline V lookup: CDR1 MNHEY, CDR2 SMNVEV (reference sequence). CDR3 size: 13 residues. The CDR3 is CASSQWGRETQYF. The CDR3 DNA reads as TGTGCCAGCTCCCAGTGGGGGAGGGAGACCCAGTACTTC.

V is TRBV6-5 and J is TRBJ2-1; the match to TRBD2 covers 11 bases. CDR1 is MNHEY, CDR2 SVGAGI, per germline. Trimming removed 7 bases from V and 5 bases from J; junction bases left unmatched: 4. There are 14 residues in the CDR3. CDR3 in DNA: TGTGCCAGCACTAGCGGGAGGTTCAACAATGAGCAGTTCTTC. It translates to CASTSGRFNNEQFF.

This rearrangement joins TRBV28 to TRBJ1-2, with a weak D call TRBD1 (5 bases). V dropped 6 bases and J dropped 4 bases, with 12 bases sitting between them. The germline V gene encodes CDR1 MDHEN and CDR2 SYDVKM. The CDR3 is made up of 13 amino acids. The CDR3 DNA follows: TGTGCCAGCAGGTCGACAGCCGGCTATGGCTACACCTTC. Translation: CASRSTAGYGYTF.

This rearrangement joins TRBV4-3 to TRBJ2-5, with TRBD2 matching over 10 bases. V gave up 2 bases and J gave up 4 bases; unmatched junction bases: 7. The CDR3 length is 16 residues. Germline values: CDR1 LGHNA, CDR2 YSLEER. The CDR3 DNA reads TGCGCCAGCAGCCAACTAGCGGGAGAGGGGAGAGAGACCCAGTACTTC. This gives the protein CASSQLAGEGRETQYF.

This clone was recorded only once. The V and J genes are TRBV19 and TRBJ2-1; D gene ambiguous. This CDR3 has 13 residues. The V end was cut by 4 bases, the J end by 3 bases, with 7 bases between. Germline V gene sequence: CDR1 LNHDA, CDR2 SQIVND (reference sequence). The CDR3 nucleotides are TGTGCCAGTAGTACTTTCCTCTACAATGAGCAGTTCTTC. It codes for CASSTFLYNEQFF.

This clone was counted once. The chain joins TRBV5-1 to TRBJ2-7; D uncertain. Between the trimmed V and J ends, which lost 0 bases and 1 base, there was a span of 11 bases. Germline CDR1 reads SGHRS; CDR2 reads YFSETQ. The CDR3 has 15 amino acids. The CDR3 loop is CASSLVTRYSYEQYF. DNA of the CDR3: TGCGCCAGCAGCTTGGTCACCCGATATTCCTACGAGCAGTACTTC.